This T cell receptor beta chain came from a study of cytomegalovirus exposure and HLA in healthy donors (dated by TCRdb to 2016 to 2017). Regarding the study in general: An earlier analysis of some 600 of the donors reported 276 Gb of sequence data and 117 million unique TCR beta sequences obtained from around 190 million T cells. Approximately 300 gigabases of sequencing data and around 85 million unique TCR sequences made up an early release that covered under 750 HLA-typed donors. Among the roughly 400 genotyped donors, about 83% belonged to the genetic ancestry cluster associated with self-reported Caucasian donors. The study aimed to test whether signatures of past pathogen exposure could be identified by cataloging public T cell receptors. The study used immunosequencing to profile the T cell repertoires of 666 subjects and linked those repertoires to cytomegalovirus serostatus. In addition to the first cohort of about 650 subjects, a separate validation cohort of 120 different subjects was used. The study combined high-throughput TCR immunosequencing, statistical association of individual TCRs with disease status, and machine learning to predict cytomegalovirus infection status. To study patterns of TCR occurrence, a later analysis re-analyzed previously published TCR beta repertoires from several hundred donors and added high-resolution HLA genotyping. Rather than drawing on any new phenotypic data, the later analysis identified candidate immune exposures from TCR beta sequences and the way those sequences occurred across donors. To decide whether each TCR beta V gene segment behaved as functional or pseudogenic, an earlier analysis of some 600 of the donors relied on high-throughput TCR beta sequencing. Donor age, sex, ethnicity and CMV serostatus were compiled together with the repertoire data. Genome-wide SNP genotypes for about 60% of the 666 donors were used in a later genetic analysis, which treated that subset as a discovery cohort. All discovery cohort repertoires had been generated on a single sequencing platform. HLA typing included class I and class II loci at four-digit resolution. Typing coverage differed by locus: A, B, C, DRB1 and DQB1 were typed in roughly 620-630 donors, DQA1 in roughly 500, DPA1 in roughly 590, and DPB1 in roughly 470. A few DR-DQ haplotypes were treated as single units for association and clustering because of strong linkage in the cohort. Among some 400 genotyped donors of the cohort, an average of about 240,000 unique TCR beta nucleotide sequences was sequenced per donor, of which about 20% were non-productive.

This clone was counted a few times. Its specific antigen is unknown. No base qualities exist here, and no much larger clone lies one base off it. The library was obtained by the immunoSEQ multiplex PCR assay. For the multiplex PCR, a mixture combining 60 forward primers for TCR Vbeta segments and 13 reverse primers for TCR Jbeta segments was used. The CDR3 region of rearranged TCR beta genes was amplified from genomic DNA by a multiplex PCR assay. Amplified TCR beta libraries were sequenced as 87-base-pair reads on the Illumina HiSeq System. In the original analysis: In a later analysis, tens of millions of unique TCR beta chains were counted across the roughly 700 repertoires, and approximately 11 million of these chains were shared by at least two donors. Raw reads were error-corrected and collapsed into unique sequences with a nearest-neighbor algorithm that merged closely related sequences to remove PCR and sequencing errors. To assign V, D and J gene segments, CDR3 sequences were aligned to IMGT reference sequences. For a sequence to be retained, a match of at least six nucleotides was required to both a V gene segment and a J gene segment. Rearrangements were called productive when the CDR3 lacked stop codons and stayed in frame with V and J; all others were non-productive. CDR3 was defined by IMGT convention, running from the second conserved V-encoded cysteine to the conserved J-encoded phenylalanine. The earlier analysis of 550 to 650 of the donors excluded any sequence lacking an unambiguous match to a single V gene segment. In an earlier analysis of 587 of the donors, V segments were called functional above 56.7% productive rearrangements and were called segregating when the between-donor standard deviation exceeded 5%. A statistical classification framework was developed to diagnose cytomegalovirus status using the catalog of TCR beta chain sequences. V and J gene assignment, in a later analysis, came from comparing TCR nucleotide sequences with IMGT/GENE-DB human TR gene sequences. A later analysis assigned CDR3 sequences and most-parsimonious VDJ recombination scenarios with the TCRdist pipeline. In a later analysis, each TCR beta chain was defined by its CDR3 amino acid sequence together with its V-gene family, and reads lacking a unique V-gene family were excluded. In a later analysis, 500 to 700 highly shared, low-generation-probability nucleotide sequences were removed to address suspected cross-contamination and a sequencing artifact. A later analysis calculated a clonal expansion index for each public chain from normalized within-repertoire ranks of inferred template counts. In a later analysis, generation probabilities were computed using a VDJ recombination model fitted to out-of-frame rearrangements, and the results were checked against IGoR. In a later analysis, hypergeometric tests were used to score TCR-TCR, TCR-HLA and TCR-CMV co-occurrence, with a repertoire-size bias correction applied to TCR pairs. False discovery rates were estimated in a later analysis by permuting HLA or CMV assignments 20 times. A later analysis grouped co-occurring TCRs with DBSCAN, adding TCRdist sequence similarity when clustering within HLA-allele-positive subsets. Repertoires with fewer than 30,000 or more than 120,000 public chains were left out of co-occurrence clustering, as were five repertoires with anomalous nucleotide sharing. TCRdb carries this immuneACCESS record with in-frame sequences only. Its versions omit some clonotypes, under half of them owing to an unresolved V gene in the studies checked, with the rest unexplained. V, J and clone size are those of that table, while D and trimming were read from the DNA. The sample has roughly 180,000 clones on record, 78% of them singletons. The ten largest clones take up about 3% of the sample.

CDR1 SNHLY and CDR2 FYNNEI are derived from the germline V gene. V is cut by 5 bases and J by 3 bases, and the space between the germline ends is 8 bases. From cysteine to phenylalanine, the CDR3 is 12 amino acids long. Of the read, only the CDR3 DNA is kept; its 36 bases are in frame from base 1. The full study reports these points: Several of the top co-occurrence clusters appeared to be linked to parvovirus B19, influenza, CMV and Epstein-Barr virus, according to a later analysis. Compared with equally common non-associated chains, HLA-associated TCR beta chains in a later analysis were more clonally expanded and had lower generation probabilities. This cohort had only TCR beta chains sequenced, and the lack of alpha or paired-chain data limited which features could be detected. Linkage disequilibrium might explain the correlated functional status among segregating V segments, but an unknown experimental factor could not be excluded. In vitro tests confirmed that a few of the cytomegalovirus-associated TCR beta chains recognize cytomegalovirus antigens. A cluster of highly shared sequence variants was judged likely to be a technical artifact of the sequencing pipeline. In the study, some 180 TCR beta chains were listed as associated with cytomegalovirus. A later analysis found that TCR association rates varied across HLA loci, with DRB1 alleles showing the most associated TCRs and HLA-C alleles the fewest. Most TCR sequences were observed very rarely across donors, whereas some public TCRs were present in many individuals. A further reported finding was that TCR beta sequences accurately predicted the HLA-A and HLA-B alleles for most subjects in the first cohort. An earlier analysis of around 540 of the donors showed that most TCR beta V segments appeared in productive rearrangements either about 87% or about 30% of the time, which broadly matched IMGT annotations. The classifier was reported to diagnose cytomegalovirus status with high specificity and sensitivity in both the original and validation cohorts. Strong co-occurrence of HLA alleles, especially DR and DQ, made assigning TCR associations to individual alleles difficult. HLA typing was unavailable for some donors at each locus, so association tests used only the typed subset. CMV serostatus was the only immune exposure information available for the cohort. According to the authors, the approach could potentially be generalized to other disease states and immunological phenotypes. Some IMGT-functional V segments, including TRBV6-2 and TRBV6-3, could not be distinguished by the 87-base-pair reads and were therefore excluded. Because counts were too low, 15 to 20 rarely observed V segments, including chromosome 9 orphons, were left out of the earlier analysis of some 640 of the donors. Most CMV-associated TCR beta chains appeared to be HLA-restricted in a later analysis, and the HLA associations seemed to be driven largely by CMV exposure. At a false discovery rate of 0.05, a later analysis linked under 20,000 TCR beta sequences to specific HLA alleles. Presence/absence analyses assumed roughly uniform sequencing depth across donors, an assumption that may not hold. V-gene and J-gene trimming of TCR beta chains was associated with a missense DCLRE1C variant in a later genetic analysis, and the association was replicated in an independent cohort. According to a later genetic analysis, donors in an Asian-associated ancestry cluster had fewer N-insertions in productive TCRs than the approximately 630-donor mean.

In total, 666 healthy bone marrow donors made up the cohort. All cohort members were sampled while nominally healthy, although unrecorded immune exposures were likely present. The donor was CMV seronegative and belonged to the group of around 350 seronegative cohort members. A peripheral blood sample was collected from each donor, and TCR beta sequencing was performed on peripheral blood mononuclear cells. The Qiagen DNeasy Blood Extraction Kit was used to extract genomic DNA from the blood cell samples. The sample consisted of PBMCs. The chain links TRBV2 with TRBJ2-7, with the D gene call left open. This receptor was obtained from a female donor in good health and CMV-seronegative. Read as DNA, the sequence is TGTGCCAGCAGTCGACAAAACTACGAGCAGTACTTC. Protein translation: CASSRQNYEQYF.